The 17 T cell receptor beta chains in this list originate from one sample, sequenced in a study of T cells expressing NK-cell markers. TCRdb reprocessed the 5' RACE reads and keeps a single row for each CDR3 protein, giving no DNA. The table counts 140,000 to 150,000 distinct CDR3 sequences; about 12% lies in the top ten. Specimen: blood T cells: a sorted CD56 or NKG2C T cell subset, CD4+ or CD8+ T cells, or bulk PBMC T cells (not recorded which). Source of these receptors: a man between 18 and 29 years old in good health.

The chain has TRBV29-1 and TRBJ2-7. This CDR3 contains 14 residues. Germline-derived CDR1 and CDR2 are SQVTM and ANQGSEA. Here the CDR3 reads CSVGLGGGSYEQYF.

This chain uses TRBV29-1 with TRBJ1-1; checking the TCRdb D call of TRBD1 is not possible without DNA. CDR1 is SQVTM, CDR2 ANQGSEA, per germline. The CDR3 totals 15 residues. CDR3 region: CSVGSGAAVNTEAFF.

The chain recombines TRBV11-2 with TRBJ2-1. Germline CDR1 is SGHAT and CDR2 is FQNNGV. The CDR3 totals 14 residues. This CDR3 reads CASSPALGYNEQFF.

The chain combines TRBV18 with TRBJ2-1; the TCRdb D gene call, TRBD1, has no DNA to confirm it. CDR1 and CDR2 (germline): KGHSH, LQKENI. The CDR3 consists of 15 residues. This CDR3 reads CASSPGAGEYNEQFF. Full variable domain (outside the CDR3, taken from reference TRBV18 and TRBJ2-1): NAGVMQNPRHLVRRRGQEARLRCSPMKGHSHVYWYRQLPEEGLKFMVYLQKENIIDESGMPKERFSAEFPKEGPSILRIQQVVRGDSAAYFCASSPGAGEYNEQFFGPGTRLTVL.

The chain is built from TRBV7-3 and TRBJ1-1; TCRdb proposes TRBD1, but this gene call is untestable without DNA. The CDR3 extends over 13 amino acids. CDR1 is SGHTA and CDR2 is FQGTGA in the germline V gene. CDR3 residues: CASSLGNGAEAFF.

The chain combines TRBV12-3 or TRBV12-4 with TRBJ1-5; the D call of TRBD1 rests on TCRdb alone, since no DNA is present to check it. The CDR3 covers 17 residues. The CDR3 sequence: CASSRGGQGKIEQPQHF.

The chain employs TRBV7-2 and TRBJ2-5; the TRBD2 assignment by TCRdb is unverifiable without DNA. The CDR3 covers 16 residues. Germline loops: CDR1 SGHTA, CDR2 FQGNSA. The CDR3 spells CASSWTLSGMSETQYF.

The rearrangement joins TRBV14 to TRBJ2-1; no DNA is available, so the TRBD2 call from TCRdb remains unchecked. Looked up from germline, CDR1 is SGHDN and CDR2 is FVKESK. This CDR3 has 16 amino acids. CDR3 in amino acids: CASSQEGLAGYNEQFF.

The V and J genes are TRBV7-2 and TRBJ1-5; TCRdb outputs TRBD1, but without DNA this stays unchecked. The germline CDR1 and CDR2 sequences are SGHTA and FQGNSA. There are 15 residues in the CDR3. CDR3 region: CASSPRSRDNQPQHF.

The J gene is TRBJ2-1, the V gene TRBV15; TCRdb picks TRBD2, but there is no DNA to check that call. The germline CDR1 and CDR2 sequences are LNHNV and YYDKDF (reference sequence). The CDR3 covers 16 residues. CDR3 protein: CATSYSRDSYYNEQFF. The whole variable domain, filled in from reference TRBV15 and TRBJ2-1, reads DAMVIQNPRYQVTQFGKPVTLSCSQTLNHNVMYWYQQKSSQAPKLLFHYYDKDFNNEADTPDNFQSRRPNTSFCFLDIRSPGLGDTAMYLCATSYSRDSYYNEQFFGPGTRLTVL.

This chain connects TRBV12-3 or TRBV12-4 to TRBJ2-4; as DNA is missing, the TRBD1 call by TCRdb cannot be tested. The CDR3 consists of 16 residues. CDR3 region: CASSEVTGTAKNIQYF.

The rearrangement joins TRBV10-3 to TRBJ2-1; absent DNA, TCRdb's TRBD2 call cannot be checked. This CDR3 spans 12 amino acids. Germline V gives CDR1 ENHRY, CDR2 SYGVKD. The CDR3 loop is CAISDFGTSPFF.

The rearrangement uses TRBV11-3 and TRBJ2-3; TCRdb's D call of TRBD2 is untestable without DNA. There are 14 residues in the CDR3. Per the germline V gene, CDR1 is SGHNT and CDR2 is YENEEA. The CDR3 sequence: CASSLTVGRDTQYF.

The chain employs TRBV7-9 and TRBJ2-1; with no DNA, the TCRdb D assignment of TRBD2 cannot be verified. This CDR3 has 14 residues. Germline V lookup: CDR1 SEHNR, CDR2 FQNEAQ (reference sequence). CDR3 sequence reads: CASSKLAGDNEQFF.

This chain uses TRBV5-4 with TRBJ1-1; TCRdb indicates TRBD1, and absent DNA this call remains unverified. CDR3 length: 18 amino acids. CDR1 is SGHNT and CDR2 is YYREEE in the germline V gene (reference sequence). CDR3 protein: CASSLYPPPGTGYTEAFF. Variable domain in full (rest from reference TRBV5-4 and TRBJ1-1): ETGVTQSPTHLIKTRGQQVTLRCSSQSGHNTVSWYQQALGQGPQFIFQYYREEENGRGNFPPRFSGLQFPNYSSELNVNALELDDSALYLCASSLYPPPGTGYTEAFFGQGTRLTVV.

The genes are TRBV4-3 and TRBJ2-2; the D call from TCRdb, TRBD2, cannot be confirmed without DNA. This CDR3 is built from 15 residues. From germline, CDR1 is LGHNA and CDR2 YSLEER. The CDR3 region is CASSQDPTSGGELFF.

This chain uses TRBV27 with TRBJ2-3; no DNA is available, so the TRBD2 call from TCRdb remains unchecked. In germline, CDR1 is MNHEY, CDR2 SMNVEV (reference sequence). The CDR3 extends over 17 amino acids. CDR3 sequence reads: CASSLSPYAGVQDTQYF.